Below, 28 T cell receptor beta chains from the same sample are listed, as sequenced in a study of T cells in Graves' hyperthyroidism and ophthalmopathy. It was RNA transcripts that yielded the amplified TCR beta CDR3 regions. TCR CDR3 underwent first-round RT-PCR with the HTBI primer set. TCRdb reprocessed the multiplex PCR reads via MiXCR and lists one record per CDR3 protein. The sample has about 55,000 distinct CDR3 sequences; around 50% are singletons. The sequenced material came from blood. These TCRs come from a woman aged 55-70 years with Graves' ophthalmopathy.

In this sample, this clonotype turned up many times. The chain joins TRBV15 to TRBJ2-7, with a tentative D call TRBD2 (6 bases). The CDR3 has 16 residues. The germline V gene has CDR1 LNHNV and CDR2 YYDKDF (reference sequence). V gave up 1 base and J gave up 0 bases, with 13 bases separating them. CDR3 nucleotide sequence: TGTGCCACCAGCAGAGGAGTAGCGGAACTCTCCTACGAGCAGTACTTC. Protein sequence: CATSRGVAELSYEQYF.

As DNA, the CDR3 is TGCAGTGCTAGAGATTTTGGGACAGGGAGATGGGAGCTGTTTTTT. Translated, it gives CSARDFGTGRWELFF. V is TRBV20-1 and J is TRBJ2-2; 9 positions match TRBD1. Germline CDR1 DFQATT, CDR2 SNEGSKA (reference sequence). The CDR3 contains 15 residues. The J segment lost 9 bases and the V segment lost 0 bases, leaving 8 bases of the junction unmatched.

The chain recombines TRBV29-1 with TRBJ2-7; D may be TRBD1 (5 bases). V was shortened by 2 bases and J by 3 bases, with 11 bases between the two germline ends. Per germline, CDR1 SQVTM and CDR2 ANQGSEA. CDR3 size: 13 residues. CDR3 protein: CSVETSRDYEQYF. The CDR3 region has the DNA TGCAGCGTTGAAACGAGCAGGGACTACGAGCAGTACTTC.

On this clonotype itself: The final CDR3 position lacks the conserved phenylalanine or tryptophan, pointing to a likely read error. V is TRBV6-1 and J is TRBJ1-1, with TRBD1 as a possible D gene (5 bases). Trimming left V 0 bases short and J 1 base short, with 6 bases between. The germline CDR1 and CDR2 sequences are MNHNS and SASEGT. This CDR3 spans 14 amino acids. For the CDR3, the DNA is TGTGCCAGCAGTGAAGCCGGGGGGAACACTGAAGCTTTCCTT. This gives the protein CASSEAGGNTEAFL.

On this clonotype: One end of the junction fails to match germline, which may point to a read error. CDR3: CTSREATDTQYF. CDR3 in DNA: TGCACCAGCAGAGAGGCCACAGATACGCAGTATTTT. The rearrangement uses TRBV5-1 and TRBJ2-3, with unresolved D. The CDR3 is made up of 12 amino acids. Germline V gene lookup returns CDR1 SGHRS and CDR2 YFSETQ. Based on the CDR3 plus reference TRBV5-1 and TRBJ2-3, the full variable domain is KAGVTQTPRYLIKTRGQQVTLSCSPISGHRSVSWYQQTPGQGLQFLFEYFSETQRNKGNFPGRFSGRQFSNSRSEMNVSTLELGDSALYLCTSREATDTQYFGPGTRLTVL.

J is TRBJ2-1 and V is TRBV20-1, with D tentatively TRBD1 or TRBD2 (7 bases each). CDR3 length: 12 amino acids. V was shortened by 6 bases and J by 3 bases, with 9 bases between the two germline ends. Germline CDR1 DFQATT, CDR2 SNEGSKA (reference sequence). The CDR3 region has the DNA TGCAGTGCCAGGGGGGGCTACAATGAGCAGTTCTTC. Encoded protein: CSARGGYNEQFF.

V usage is TRBV25-1 and J usage is TRBJ2-7, with D possibly being TRBD1 (8 bases). CDR3 size: 16 residues. Trimming removed 8 bases at V and 6 bases at J, with 26 bases between. Per germline, CDR1 MGHDK and CDR2 SYGVNS. CDR3 region: CASGGAGGVVISEQYF. The CDR3 DNA reads TGTGCCAGCGGGGGGGCAGGGGGCGTGGTTATTAGCGAGCAGTACTTC.

This clonotype was counted at least ten times. A clone one base away is much larger, so this may be a read error. The CDR3 end shows no conserved phenylalanine or tryptophan, and so a read error is likely. This rearrangement joins TRBV20-1 to TRBJ1-4; D is undetermined. CDR1 DFQATT and CDR2 SNEGSKA come from the germline V gene (reference sequence). This CDR3 comprises 17 residues. The V end was cut by 2 bases, the J end by 0 bases, with 16 bases between. CDR3 DNA sequence: TGCAGTGCTAGATCGCGTTATGGGTCAGCAACTAATGAAAAACTGTTTCTT. This translates into CSARSRYGSATNEKLFL.

Ten or more counts support this clonotype. Possible read error: a much larger clone is one base away. This chain links TRBV6-4 with TRBJ2-2; D is uncertain. This CDR3 is built from 13 residues. Germline CDR1 MRHNA, CDR2 SNTAGT. V lost 2 bases and J 8 bases, leaving 9 bases between the germline ends. CDR3 bases: TGTGCCAGCAGTGACATGCCCTTTGGGGAGCTGTTTTTT. This sequence encodes CASSDMPFGELFF.

This clonotype was recorded at least ten times. V gene TRBV28 combines with J gene TRBJ1-2, with 10 bases lining up with TRBD1. This CDR3 has 13 residues. CDR1 MDHEN and CDR2 SYDVKM come from the germline V gene. V lost 7 bases to trimming and J lost 8 bases; unmatched junction nucleotides: 7. CDR3 sequence (DNA): TGTGCCAGCACCCGACGACAGGGGGCGGGCTACACCTTC. This encodes CASTRRQGAGYTF.

The rearrangement uses TRBV7-9 and TRBJ2-5; no clear D. CDR1 SEHNR and CDR2 FQNEAQ come from the germline V gene (reference sequence). This CDR3 spans 13 amino acids. Trimming took off 0 bases at V and 5 bases at J, with 7 bases between the two ends. CDR3 DNA sequence: TGTGCCAGCAGCTTAGCGCTGGGGGAGACCCAGTACTTC. It yields the protein CASSLALGETQYF. Looking up the rest from reference TRBV7-9 and TRBJ2-5 gives the full variable domain: DTGVSQNPRHKITKRGQNVTFRCDPISEHNRLYWYRQTLGQGPEFLTYFQNEAQLEKSRLLSDRFSAERPKGSFSTLEIQRTEQGDSAMYLCASSLALGETQYFGPGTRLLVL.

The chain has TRBV5-4 and TRBJ2-5; maybe TRBD1 (6 bases). This CDR3 spans 15 amino acids. Germline V gene data show CDR1 as SGHNT and CDR2 as YYREEE (reference sequence). V shed 4 bases and J shed 1 base, with 14 bases lying between them. The CDR3 loop reads CASSLDGTSQETQYF. The CDR3 DNA reads TGTGCCAGCAGCCTGGACGGGACAAGCCAAGAGACCCAGTACTTC.

Turning to this clonotype: A read error may be the cause here, since a much bigger clone is one base away. V and J are TRBV28 and TRBJ1-4; D is perhaps TRBD1 (6 bases). CDR1 is MDHEN and CDR2 is SYDVKM in the germline V gene. CDR3 length: 16 amino acids. CDR3: CAGSLWGRQENEKLFF. Written as DNA, the CDR3 is TGTGCCGGCAGTTTATGGGGGAGACAGGAGAATGAAAAACTGTTTTTT.

The chain joins TRBV9 to TRBJ2-1; 10 bases match TRBD2. J gave up 6 bases and V 6 bases, and 6 bases lay outside the gene matches. The CDR3 consists of 14 residues. Germline V CDR1 and CDR2: SGDLS, YYNGEE. CDR3 DNA sequence: TGTGCCAGCAATCTAGCGGGAGCGTCCAATGAGCAGTTCTTC. Its translation: CASNLAGASNEQFF.

This clonotype was counted ten times or more. A much larger clonotype is one base distant, so this may be a read error. The conserved final phenylalanine or tryptophan is absent from the CDR3, which likely points to a read error. The chain recombines TRBV10-1 with TRBJ1-1; 9 bases align to TRBD1. After removal of 6 bases from V and 6 bases from J, the junction contained 14 bases not matched to a gene. This CDR3 is built from 16 residues. Per the germline V gene, CDR1 is WNHNN and CDR2 is SYGVQD (reference sequence). The CDR3 here is CASSPGQGTSSSEAFL. The CDR3 DNA follows: TGCGCCAGCAGCCCCGGACAGGGGACATCTTCTTCTGAAGCTTTCTTA.

With regard to this clonotype: A clone one base away is much larger, so this may be a read error. This chain joins TRBV5-4 and TRBJ2-3; 8 bases align to TRBD2. The CDR3 runs to 15 residues. Germline values: CDR1 SGHNT, CDR2 YYREEE (reference sequence). CDR3 nucleotide sequence: TGTGTCAGCAGCTTGACCGGGAGGGGACGAGATGCGCAGTATTTT. The encoded protein is CVSSLTGRGRDAQYF.

This clonotype was recorded at least ten times. For the CDR3, the DNA is TGTGCCAGCAGCCCGATGACAGGAAACTCCTACGAGCAGTACTTC. It translates to CASSPMTGNSYEQYF. The chain has TRBV7-9 and TRBJ2-7, with D tentatively TRBD1 (6 bases). The CDR3 totals 15 residues. CDR1 and CDR2 from the germline V gene are SEHNR and FQNEAQ (reference sequence). Trimming removed 5 bases from V and 0 bases from J, with 14 bases in between.

The J gene is TRBJ2-7, the V gene TRBV9; 12 bases agree with TRBD2. CDR1 is SGDLS and CDR2 is YYNGEE in the germline V gene. The CDR3 is 17 amino acids. V lost 3 bases and J lost 3; bases outside the gene matches: 10. The CDR3 DNA sequence: TGTGCCAGCAGCGCCCGTTCTAGCGGGAGGGCCTTCTACGAGCAGTACTTC. This encodes CASSARSSGRAFYEQYF.

This clonotype was detected many times. One junction end disagrees with the germline gene, perhaps due to a read error. The V call is TRBV4-1, the J call TRBJ1-3; TRBD1 might be the D (5 bases). CDR3 length: 18 amino acids. Germline V CDR1 and CDR2: MGHRA, YSYEKL. CDR3 sequence: CASTQNLRDGLSGNTIYF. The DNA of the CDR3 is TGCGCCAGCACCCAAAACCTCCGGGACGGACTCTCTGGAAACACCATATATTTT.

V and J are TRBV19 and TRBJ1-5, with 8 bases that match TRBD1. The germline V gene encodes CDR1 LNHDA and CDR2 SQIVND (reference sequence). Trimming at V came to 6 bases and at J to 2 bases, leaving 3 bases not matched to a gene. There are 14 residues in the CDR3. The CDR3 DNA reads TGTGCCAGTAGGAGGGGACAGGGCAATCAGCCCCAGCATTTT. This gives the protein CASRRGQGNQPQHF. Supplemented by reference TRBV19 and TRBJ1-5, the full variable domain reads DGGITQSPKYLFRKEGQNVTLSCEQNLNHDAMYWYRQDPGQGLRLIYYSQIVNDFQKGDIAEGYSVSREKKESFPLTVTSAQKNPTAFYLCASRRGQGNQPQHFGDGTRLSIL.

The rearrangement links TRBV5-1 to TRBJ2-2; D is uncertain. Germline assignment: CDR1 SGHRS and CDR2 YFSETQ. V shed 4 bases and J shed 0 bases, with 16 bases lying between them. The length of the CDR3 is 17 residues. As DNA, the CDR3 is TGCGCCAGCAGCCTCCAGCTAGTGGTCGCGAACACCGGGGAGCTGTTTTTT. This sequence encodes CASSLQLVVANTGELFF.

This clonotype was counted at least ten times. This chain uses TRBV7-2 with TRBJ1-4; D is possibly TRBD1 (5 bases). V lost 1 base to trimming and J lost 6 bases, with 12 bases between them. The CDR3 covers 15 residues. Germline V lookup: CDR1 SGHTA, CDR2 FQGNSA. This chain's CDR3 is CASSLEAGTYEKLFF. CDR3 nucleotides: TGTGCCAGCAGCTTAGAGGCCGGGACGTATGAAAAACTGTTTTTT.

This clonotype was observed many times. The chain combines TRBV7-3 with TRBJ2-5, with 12 bases that match TRBD2. CDR1 SGHTA and CDR2 FQGTGA come from the germline V gene. CDR3 length equals 16 residues. The V and J ends lost 3 bases and 3 bases, in that order; junction bases with no gene match: 5. The CDR3 protein is CASSFGTSGLEETQYF. The CDR3 DNA sequence: TGTGCCAGCAGCTTCGGGACTAGCGGGTTAGAAGAGACCCAGTACTTC.

This clonotype occurred many times. J is TRBJ1-5 and V is TRBV19; D unresolved. Germline CDR1 LNHDA, CDR2 SQIVND (reference sequence). The CDR3 is 13 amino acids. Trimming took 6 bases from V and 1 from J, leaving 7 bases between them. DNA for the CDR3: TGTGCCAGTAGAGTTGAGAGCAATCAGCCCCAGCATTTT. This sequence encodes CASRVESNQPQHF.

The chain is built from TRBV6-5 and TRBJ1-2; the D gene is possibly TRBD1 (6 bases). The length of the CDR3 is 12 residues. V shed 2 bases and J shed 8 bases, with 9 bases lying between them. Germline V gene sequence: CDR1 MNHEY, CDR2 SVGAGI. CDR3 sequence: CASSYGTNGYTF. The CDR3, as DNA: TGTGCCAGCAGTTACGGGACAAACGGCTACACCTTC.

This clonotype was observed a single time. The gene calls are TRBV7-9 and TRBJ2-7; 9 bases are shared with TRBD1. Germline values: CDR1 SEHNR, CDR2 FQNEAQ (reference sequence). This CDR3 has 13 amino acids. The CDR3 protein is CASSATGGYEHYV. CDR3 DNA: TGTGCCAGCAGCGCAACAGGGGGCTACGAGCACTACGTC.

The chain links TRBV11-1 to TRBJ2-5, with TRBD2 matching 11 bases. In germline, CDR1 is SGHAT, CDR2 FQDESV (reference sequence). J lost 7 bases, V lost 5 bases, and 6 bases had no gene match. The CDR3 length is 14 residues. CDR3 amino acids: CASSPPGTSGTQYF. The CDR3 DNA reads as TGTGCCAGCAGCCCCCCTGGGACTAGCGGGACCCAGTACTTC.

This clonotype is judged medium-sized. This chain uses TRBV24-1 with TRBJ2-2; D tentatively reads TRBD1 or TRBD2 (5 bases each). Germline lookup yields CDR1 KGHDR and CDR2 SFDVKD. V was clipped by 3 bases and J by 4 bases, with 14 bases between them. The CDR3 covers 16 residues. CDR3 coding DNA: TGTGCCACCAGTGATCCCTCTAAGGGGACCACCGGGGAGCTGTTTTTT. This encodes CATSDPSKGTTGELFF.